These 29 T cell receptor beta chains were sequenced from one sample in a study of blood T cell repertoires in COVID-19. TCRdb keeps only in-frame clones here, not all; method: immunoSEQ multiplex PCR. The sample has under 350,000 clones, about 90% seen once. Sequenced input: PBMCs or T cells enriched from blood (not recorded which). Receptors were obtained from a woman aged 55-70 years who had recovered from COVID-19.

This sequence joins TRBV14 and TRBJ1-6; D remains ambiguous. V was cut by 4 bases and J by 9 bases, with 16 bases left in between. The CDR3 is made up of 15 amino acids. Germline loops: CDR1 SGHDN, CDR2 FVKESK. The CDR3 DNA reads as TGTGCCAGCAGCCTTTCGGGGAGTAGAAGTTCACCCCTCCACTTT. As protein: CASSLSGSRSSPLHF. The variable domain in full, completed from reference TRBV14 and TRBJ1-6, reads EAGVTQFPSHSVIEKGQTVTLRCDPISGHDNLYWYRRVMGKEIKFLLHFVKESKQDESGMPNNRFLAERTGGTYSTLKVQPAELEDSGVYFCASSLSGSRSSPLHFGNGTRLTVT.

The CDR3 reads CASSPGQSSNQPQHF. CDR3 sequence (DNA): TGTGCCAGCAGTCCGGGACAGAGTAGCAATCAGCCCCAGCATTTT. V usage is TRBV2 and J usage is TRBJ1-5, with 7 bases identical to TRBD1. The CDR3 consists of 15 residues. In germline, CDR1 is SNHLY, CDR2 FYNNEI. V dropped 5 bases and J dropped 0; count of bases not matched to a gene: 4.

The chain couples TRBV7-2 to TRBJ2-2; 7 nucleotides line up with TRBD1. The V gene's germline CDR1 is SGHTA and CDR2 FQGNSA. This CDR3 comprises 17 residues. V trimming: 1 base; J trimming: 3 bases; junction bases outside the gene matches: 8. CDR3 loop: CASSLDPPRGYTGELFF. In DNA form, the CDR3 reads TGTGCCAGCAGCTTAGATCCCCCCAGGGGGTACACCGGGGAGCTGTTTTTT.

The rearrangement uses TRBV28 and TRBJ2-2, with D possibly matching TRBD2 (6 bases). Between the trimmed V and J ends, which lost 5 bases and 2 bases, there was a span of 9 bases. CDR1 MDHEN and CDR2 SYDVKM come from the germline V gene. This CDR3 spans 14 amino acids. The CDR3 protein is CASSPGLNTGELFF. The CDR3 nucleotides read TGTGCCAGCAGTCCGGGACTCAACACCGGGGAGCTGTTTTTT.

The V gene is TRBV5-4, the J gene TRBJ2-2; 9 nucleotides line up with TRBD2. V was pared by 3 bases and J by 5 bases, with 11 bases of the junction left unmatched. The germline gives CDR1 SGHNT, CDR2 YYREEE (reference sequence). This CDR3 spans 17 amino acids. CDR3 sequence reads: CASSSPLSGGITGELFF. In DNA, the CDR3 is TGTGCCAGCAGCTCACCCCTTAGCGGGGGTATAACCGGGGAGCTGTTTTTT.

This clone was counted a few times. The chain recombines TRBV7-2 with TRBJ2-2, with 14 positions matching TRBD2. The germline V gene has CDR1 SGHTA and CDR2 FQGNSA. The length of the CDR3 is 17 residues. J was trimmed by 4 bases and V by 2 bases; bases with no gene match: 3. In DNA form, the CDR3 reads TGTGCCAGCAGCTTATCCGGGACTAGCGGGGGCACCGGGGAGCTGTTTTTT. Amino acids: CASSLSGTSGGTGELFF.

CDR3 DNA sequence: TGTGCCAGCAGCTCCAGTGGGGCCCTGGTGGGCTCCGATACGCAGTATTTT. It translates to CASSSSGALVGSDTQYF. This sequence joins TRBV13 and TRBJ2-3, with D possibly matching TRBD1 (5 bases). CDR1 and CDR2 (germline): PRHDT, FYEKMQ (reference sequence). The CDR3 is 17 amino acids. Trimming removed 4 bases at V and 6 bases at J, with 23 bases between.

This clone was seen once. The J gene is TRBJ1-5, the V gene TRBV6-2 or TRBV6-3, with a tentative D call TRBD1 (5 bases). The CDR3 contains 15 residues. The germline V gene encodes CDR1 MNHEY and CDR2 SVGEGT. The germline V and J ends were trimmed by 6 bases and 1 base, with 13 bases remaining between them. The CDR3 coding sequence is TGTGCCAGCAGCCGGGGGAGGACAAGCAATCAGCCCCAGCATTTT. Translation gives CASSRGRTSNQPQHF.

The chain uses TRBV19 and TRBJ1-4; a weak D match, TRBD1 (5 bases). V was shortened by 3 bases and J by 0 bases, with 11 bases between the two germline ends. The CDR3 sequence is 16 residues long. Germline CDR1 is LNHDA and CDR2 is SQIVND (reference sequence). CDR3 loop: CASSIDSSTTNEKLFF. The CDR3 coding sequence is TGTGCCAGTAGTATTGACAGCTCTACAACTAATGAAAAACTGTTTTTT.

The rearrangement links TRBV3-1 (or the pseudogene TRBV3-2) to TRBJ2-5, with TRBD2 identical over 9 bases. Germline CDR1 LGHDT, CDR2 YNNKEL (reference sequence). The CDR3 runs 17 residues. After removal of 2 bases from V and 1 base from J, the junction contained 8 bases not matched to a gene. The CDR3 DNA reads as TGTGCCAGCAGCCAACCGGGAGCGGGGGGCATCCAAGAGACCCAGTACTTC. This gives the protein CASSQPGAGGIQETQYF.

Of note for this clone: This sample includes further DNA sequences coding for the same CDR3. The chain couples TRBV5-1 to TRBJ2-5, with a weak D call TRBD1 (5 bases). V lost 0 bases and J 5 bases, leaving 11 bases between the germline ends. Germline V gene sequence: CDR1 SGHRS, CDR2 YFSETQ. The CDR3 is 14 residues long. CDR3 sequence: CASSLGQGGETQYF. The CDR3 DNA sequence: TGCGCCAGCAGCTTGGGGCAGGGTGGGGAGACCCAGTACTTC.

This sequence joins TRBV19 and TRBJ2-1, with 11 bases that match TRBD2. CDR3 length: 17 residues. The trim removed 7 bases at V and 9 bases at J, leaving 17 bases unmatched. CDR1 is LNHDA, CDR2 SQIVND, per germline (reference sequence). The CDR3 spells CASTPRVSGTSGGEQFF. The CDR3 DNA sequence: TGTGCCAGTACCCCTAGGGTTTCCGGGACTAGCGGAGGTGAGCAGTTCTTC.

DNA for the CDR3: TGTGCCAGCAGTTCAGGACAGACCTATGGCTACACCTTC. Residues: CASSSGQTYGYTF. The chain joins TRBV9 to TRBJ1-2; TRBD1 is a possible D gene (6 bases). This CDR3 region has 13 residues. CDR1 is SGDLS, CDR2 YYNGEE, per germline. V was shortened by 5 bases and J by 4 bases, with 12 bases between the two germline ends.

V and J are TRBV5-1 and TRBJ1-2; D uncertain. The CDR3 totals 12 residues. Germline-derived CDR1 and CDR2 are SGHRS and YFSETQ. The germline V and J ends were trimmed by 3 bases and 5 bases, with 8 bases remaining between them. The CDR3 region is CASSSSQYGYTF. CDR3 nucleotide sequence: TGCGCCAGCAGCTCTAGCCAATATGGCTACACCTTC.

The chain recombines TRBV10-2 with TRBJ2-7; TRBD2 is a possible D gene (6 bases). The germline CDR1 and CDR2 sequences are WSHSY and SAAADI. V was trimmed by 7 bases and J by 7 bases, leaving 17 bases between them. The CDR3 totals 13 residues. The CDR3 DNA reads TGCGCCAGCACCGGGACTCCCCTGATGGAGCAGTACTTC. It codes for CASTGTPLMEQYF.

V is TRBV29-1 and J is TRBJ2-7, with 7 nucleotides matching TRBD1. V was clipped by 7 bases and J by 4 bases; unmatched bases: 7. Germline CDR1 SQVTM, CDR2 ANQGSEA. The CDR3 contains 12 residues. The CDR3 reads CSARGTAYEQYF. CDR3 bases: TGCAGCGCCAGGGGGACAGCTTACGAGCAGTACTTC.

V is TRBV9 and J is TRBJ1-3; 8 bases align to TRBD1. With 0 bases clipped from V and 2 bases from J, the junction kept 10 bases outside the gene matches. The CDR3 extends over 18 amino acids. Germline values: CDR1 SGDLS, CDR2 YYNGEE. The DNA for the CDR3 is TGTGCCAGCAGCGTAGACTGGATACCCAGGGGGCCTGGAAACACCATATATTTT. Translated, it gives CASSVDWIPRGPGNTIYF.

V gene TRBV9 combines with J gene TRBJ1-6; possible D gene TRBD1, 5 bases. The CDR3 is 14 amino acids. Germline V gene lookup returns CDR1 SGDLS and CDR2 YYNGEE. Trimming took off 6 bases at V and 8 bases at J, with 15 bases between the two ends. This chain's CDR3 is CASIRPTGDSPLHF. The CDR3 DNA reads TGTGCCAGCATCCGGCCCACGGGGGATTCACCCCTCCACTTT.

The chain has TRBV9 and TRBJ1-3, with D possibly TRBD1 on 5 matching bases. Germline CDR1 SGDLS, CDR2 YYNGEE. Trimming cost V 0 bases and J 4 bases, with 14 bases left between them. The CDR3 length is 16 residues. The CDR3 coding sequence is TGTGCCAGCAGCGTAGGGGGCCAGCTCTCCGGAAACACCATATATTTT. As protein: CASSVGGQLSGNTIYF.

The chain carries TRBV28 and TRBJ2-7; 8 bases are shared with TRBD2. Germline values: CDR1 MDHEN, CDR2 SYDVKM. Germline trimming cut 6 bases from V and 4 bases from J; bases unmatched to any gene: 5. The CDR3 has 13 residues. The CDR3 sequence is CASRMRGVYEQYF. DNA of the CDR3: TGTGCCAGCAGAATGCGGGGGGTTTACGAGCAGTACTTC.

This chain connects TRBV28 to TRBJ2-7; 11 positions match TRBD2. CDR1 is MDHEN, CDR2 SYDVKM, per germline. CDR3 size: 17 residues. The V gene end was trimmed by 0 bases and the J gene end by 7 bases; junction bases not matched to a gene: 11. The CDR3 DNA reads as TGTGCCAGCAGTTTATGGACTTTAGCGGGGGGGCCCGGGGAGCAGTACTTC. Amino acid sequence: CASSLWTLAGGPGEQYF.

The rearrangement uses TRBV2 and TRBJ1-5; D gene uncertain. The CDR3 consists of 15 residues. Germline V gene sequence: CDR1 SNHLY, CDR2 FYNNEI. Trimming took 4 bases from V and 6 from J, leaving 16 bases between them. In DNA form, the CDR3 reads TGTGCCAGCAGTGGTGAGGGTGCTATGATTCAGCCCCAGCATTTT. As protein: CASSGEGAMIQPQHF.

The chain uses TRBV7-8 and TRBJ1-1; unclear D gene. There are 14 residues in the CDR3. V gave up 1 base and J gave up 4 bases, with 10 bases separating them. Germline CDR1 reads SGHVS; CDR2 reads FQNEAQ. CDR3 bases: TGTGCCAGCAGCTTAGAACTATCCGGCACTGAAGCTTTCTTT. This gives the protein CASSLELSGTEAFF.

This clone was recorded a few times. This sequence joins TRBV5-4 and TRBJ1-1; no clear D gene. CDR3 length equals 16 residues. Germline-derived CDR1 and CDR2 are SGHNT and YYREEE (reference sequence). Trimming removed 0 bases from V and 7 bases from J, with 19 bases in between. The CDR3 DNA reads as TGTGCCAGCAGCTTGGGAGCTAATTTTGAGGCTTTTGAAGCTTTCTTT. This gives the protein CASSLGANFEAFEAFF. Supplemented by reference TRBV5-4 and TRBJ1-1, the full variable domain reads ETGVTQSPTHLIKTRGQQVTLRCSSQSGHNTVSWYQQALGQGPQFIFQYYREEENGRGNFPPRFSGLQFPNYSSELNVNALELDDSALYLCASSLGANFEAFEAFFGQGTRLTVV.

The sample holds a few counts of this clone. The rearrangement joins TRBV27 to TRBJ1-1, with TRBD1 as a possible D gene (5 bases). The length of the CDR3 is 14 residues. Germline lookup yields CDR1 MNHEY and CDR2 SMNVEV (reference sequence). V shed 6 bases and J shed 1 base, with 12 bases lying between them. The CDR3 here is CASRADSQNTEAFF. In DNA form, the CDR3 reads TGTGCCAGCAGAGCAGACAGCCAGAACACTGAAGCTTTCTTT.

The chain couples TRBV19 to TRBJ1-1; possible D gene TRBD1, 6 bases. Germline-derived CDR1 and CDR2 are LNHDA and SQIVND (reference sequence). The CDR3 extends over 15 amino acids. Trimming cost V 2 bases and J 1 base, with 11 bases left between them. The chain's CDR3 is CASSIQGRKNTEAFF. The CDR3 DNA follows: TGTGCCAGTAGTATACAGGGGCGAAAGAACACTGAAGCTTTCTTT.

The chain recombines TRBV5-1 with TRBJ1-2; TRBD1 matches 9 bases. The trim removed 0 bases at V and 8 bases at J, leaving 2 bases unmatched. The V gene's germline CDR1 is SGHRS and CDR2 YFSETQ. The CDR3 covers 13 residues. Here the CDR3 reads CASSLETGGGYTF. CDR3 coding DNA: TGCGCCAGCAGCTTGGAGACAGGGGGAGGCTACACCTTC.

In DNA form, the CDR3 reads TGTGCCAGCAGTGAAGTAGCGGCGTCCGCCGGGCAGTACTTC. Translated, it gives CASSEVAASAGQYF. The chain combines TRBV2 with TRBJ2-7; weak D call: TRBD2 (6 bases). Germline V gene lookup returns CDR1 SNHLY and CDR2 FYNNEI. The CDR3 extends over 14 amino acids. Trimming stripped 1 base from V and 9 bases from J, with 16 bases between.

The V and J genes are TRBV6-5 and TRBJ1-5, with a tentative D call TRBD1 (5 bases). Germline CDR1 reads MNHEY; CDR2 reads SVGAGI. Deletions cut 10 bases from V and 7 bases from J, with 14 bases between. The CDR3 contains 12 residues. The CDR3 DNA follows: TGTGCCACGACAGCAAGCCAGCAGCCCCAGCATTTT. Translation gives CATTASQQPQHF.